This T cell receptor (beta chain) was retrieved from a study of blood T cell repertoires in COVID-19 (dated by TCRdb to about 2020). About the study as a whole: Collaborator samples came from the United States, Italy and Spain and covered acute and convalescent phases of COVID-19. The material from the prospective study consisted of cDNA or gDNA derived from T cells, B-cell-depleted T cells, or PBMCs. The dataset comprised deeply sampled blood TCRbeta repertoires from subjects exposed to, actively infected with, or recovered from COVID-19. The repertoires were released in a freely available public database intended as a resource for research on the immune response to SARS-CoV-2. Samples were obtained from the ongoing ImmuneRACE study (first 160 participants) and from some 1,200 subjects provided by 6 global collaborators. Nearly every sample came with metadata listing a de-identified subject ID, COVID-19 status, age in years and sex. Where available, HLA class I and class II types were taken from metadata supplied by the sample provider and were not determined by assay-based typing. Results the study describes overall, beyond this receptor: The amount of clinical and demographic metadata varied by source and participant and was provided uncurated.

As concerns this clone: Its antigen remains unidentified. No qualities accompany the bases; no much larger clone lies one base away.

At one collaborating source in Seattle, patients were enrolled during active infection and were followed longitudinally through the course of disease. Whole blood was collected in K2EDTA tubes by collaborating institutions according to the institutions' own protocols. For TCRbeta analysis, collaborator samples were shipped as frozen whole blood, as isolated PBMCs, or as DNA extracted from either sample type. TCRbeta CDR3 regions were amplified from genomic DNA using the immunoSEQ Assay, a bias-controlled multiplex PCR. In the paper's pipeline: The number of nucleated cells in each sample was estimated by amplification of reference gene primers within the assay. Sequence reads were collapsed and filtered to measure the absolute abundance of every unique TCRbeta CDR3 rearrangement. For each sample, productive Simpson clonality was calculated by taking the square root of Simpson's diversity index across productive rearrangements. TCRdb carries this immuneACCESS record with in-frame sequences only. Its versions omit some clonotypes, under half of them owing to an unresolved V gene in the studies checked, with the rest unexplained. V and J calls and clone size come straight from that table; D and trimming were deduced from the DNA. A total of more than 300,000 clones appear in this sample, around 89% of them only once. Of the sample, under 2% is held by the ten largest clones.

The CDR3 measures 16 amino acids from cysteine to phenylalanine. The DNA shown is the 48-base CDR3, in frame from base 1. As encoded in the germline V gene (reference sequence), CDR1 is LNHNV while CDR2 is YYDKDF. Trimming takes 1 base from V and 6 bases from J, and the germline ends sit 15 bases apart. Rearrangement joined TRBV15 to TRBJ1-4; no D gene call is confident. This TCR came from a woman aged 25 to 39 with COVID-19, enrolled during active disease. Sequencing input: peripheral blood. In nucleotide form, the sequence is TGTGCCACCAGCAGAGCTCTGAGCTTGTCCTATGAAAAACTGTTTTTT. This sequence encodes CATSRALSLSYEKLFF.